This TCR beta chain emerged from a study of blood T cell repertoires in COVID-19. Study summary: Samples taken during acute and convalescent COVID-19 were collected in the United States, Italy and Spain.

The protocol was immunoSEQ multiplex PCR, while the TCRdb copy is restricted to in-frame clones and leaves out a portion. The data show 25,000 to 35,000 clones, with around 88% seen just once and roughly a quarter held by the top ten. V dropped 4 bases and J dropped 8 bases, with 13 bases sitting between them. Germline values: CDR1 SGHRS, CDR2 YFSETQ. The CDR3 contains 14 residues. The source material was peripheral blood. This TCR came from a human donor in a cohort sampled during active COVID-19. This chain links TRBV5-1 with TRBJ1-6; D possibly corresponds to TRBD1 (5 bases). CDR3 DNA sequence: TGCGCCAGCAGCAACGCAGGGTTTGATTCACCCCTCCACTTT. Its translation is CASSNAGFDSPLHF.